The T cell receptor (beta chain) under discussion was sequenced for a study of T cell responses to AZD1222 COVID-19 vaccine. Study-wide context: Pooled together were second doses at about 4 or about 12 weeks.

Only in-frame clones appear in the TCRdb table, and some are missing; sequencing was by immunoSEQ multiplex PCR. Among around 100,000 clones, about 82% were seen once, and the ten largest hold approximately 1.3%. CDR3 length equals 13 residues. Germline lookup yields CDR1 LGHNA and CDR2 YSLEER. V was trimmed by 0 bases and J by 2 bases, leaving 1 base between them. Study-wide results and limits: Nearly half of the spike-specific TCRs reportedly recognize variant regions that carry no mutations. At baseline, just a handful of AZD1222 recipients tested seropositive. There were vaccine-associated CD4 TCRs across spike, dominant at 160-218 and 743-854.

Details on this clone: Its antigen is currently unknown.

The material sequenced was peripheral blood, taken on day 0 of AZD1222 vaccination. This TCR was sampled from an adult in good health. The rearrangement uses TRBV4-3 and TRBJ2-2, with D unresolved. The DNA for the CDR3 is TGCGCCAGCAGCCAAGATAACACCGGGGAGCTGTTTTTT. Translating gives CASSQDNTGELFF.